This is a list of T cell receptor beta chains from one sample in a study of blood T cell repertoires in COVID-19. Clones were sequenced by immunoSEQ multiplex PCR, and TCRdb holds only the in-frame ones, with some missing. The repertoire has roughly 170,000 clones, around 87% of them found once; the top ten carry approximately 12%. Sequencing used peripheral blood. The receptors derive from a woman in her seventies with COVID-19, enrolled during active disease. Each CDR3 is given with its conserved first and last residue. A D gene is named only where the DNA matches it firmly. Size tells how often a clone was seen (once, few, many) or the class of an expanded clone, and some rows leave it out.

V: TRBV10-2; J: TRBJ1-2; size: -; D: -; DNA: TGCGCCAGCAGTGATATAGCTTCGAGACAGAACTATGGCTACACCTTC; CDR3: CASSDIASRQNYGYTF
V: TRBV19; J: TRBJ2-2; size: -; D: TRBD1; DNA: TGTGCCAGTAGTTTGAGGGGGCAAGGCGGGGAGCTGTTTTTT; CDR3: CASSLRGQGGELFF
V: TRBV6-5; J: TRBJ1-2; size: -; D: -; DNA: TGTGCCAGCAGCCAGACCTGGGGCGGGGGACATGGCTACACCTTC; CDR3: CASSQTWGGGHGYTF
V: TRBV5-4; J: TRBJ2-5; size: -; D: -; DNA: TGTGCCAGCAGCCAGGAATCATCAGAGACCCAGTACTTC; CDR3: CASSQESSETQYF
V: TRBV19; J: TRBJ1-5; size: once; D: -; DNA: TGTGCCAGTAGTAAGACTCGAAGTCAGCCCCAGCATTTT; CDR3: CASSKTRSQPQHF
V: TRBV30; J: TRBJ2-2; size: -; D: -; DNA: TGTGCCTGGAGCATCGGGGAGCTGTTTTTT; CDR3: CAWSIGELFF
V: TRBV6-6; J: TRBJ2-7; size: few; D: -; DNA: TGTGCCAGCAGTTATACAGGTGGCTACGAGCAGTACTTC; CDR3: CASSYTGGYEQYF
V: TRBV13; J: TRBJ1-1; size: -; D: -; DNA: TGTGCCAGCAGCTTAGCCAGGCCGAACACTGAAGCTTTCTTT; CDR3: CASSLARPNTEAFF
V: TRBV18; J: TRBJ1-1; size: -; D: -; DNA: TGTGCCAGCGGCCGTGAAAGCACTGAAGCTTTCTTT; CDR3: CASGRESTEAFF
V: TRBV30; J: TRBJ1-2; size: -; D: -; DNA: TGTGCCTGGAGTGCGTCCCGGGGGTCCGGAGGCTACACCTTC; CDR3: CAWSASRGSGGYTF
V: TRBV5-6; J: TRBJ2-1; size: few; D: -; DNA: TGTGCCAGCAGGGGGCTAACACGTTCGTACAATGAGCAGTTCTTC; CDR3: CASRGLTRSYNEQFF
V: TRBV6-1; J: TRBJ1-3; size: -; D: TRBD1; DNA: TGTGCCAGCAGTGATCCAGGGGGCTGGAACACCATATATTTT; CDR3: CASSDPGGWNTIYF
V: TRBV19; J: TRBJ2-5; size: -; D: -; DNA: TGTGCCAGTAGGGAGGACGGTCAAGAGACCCAGTACTTC; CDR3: CASREDGQETQYF
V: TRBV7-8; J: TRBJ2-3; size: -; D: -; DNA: TGTGCCAGCAGCTTAAGTCGAGCAGATACGCAGTATTTT; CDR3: CASSLSRADTQYF
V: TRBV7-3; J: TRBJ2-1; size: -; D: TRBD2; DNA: TGTGCCAGCAGCCCGGACAGCGGGAGGGCCTACAATGAGCAGTTCTTC; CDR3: CASSPDSGRAYNEQFF
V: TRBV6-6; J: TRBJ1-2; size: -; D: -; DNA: TGTGCCAGCAGTTACAGTTCGGGGAATGGCTACACCTTC; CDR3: CASSYSSGNGYTF
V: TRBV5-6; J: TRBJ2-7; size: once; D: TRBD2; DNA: TGTGCCAGCAGCTTGACCAGACTAGCGGGAGTGTACGAGCAGTACTTC; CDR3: CASSLTRLAGVYEQYF
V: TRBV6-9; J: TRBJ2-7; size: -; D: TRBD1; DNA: TGTGCCAGCAGTCTCCGGGACAGGGCCTTGTACGAGCAGTACTTC; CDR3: CASSLRDRALYEQYF
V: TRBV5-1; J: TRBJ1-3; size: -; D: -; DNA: TGCGCCAGCAGCATCCGGGACACAACCTCTGGAAACACCATATATTTT; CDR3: CASSIRDTTSGNTIYF
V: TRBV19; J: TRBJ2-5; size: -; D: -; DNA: TGTGCCAGTAGGCAGGGGGAGACCCAGTACTTC; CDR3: CASRQGETQYF
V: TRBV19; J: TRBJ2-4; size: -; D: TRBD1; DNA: TGTGCCAGTAGTATGCGCCGGGACAGGGCCAAAAACATTCAGTACTTC; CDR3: CASSMRRDRAKNIQYF
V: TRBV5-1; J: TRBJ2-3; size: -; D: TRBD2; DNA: TGCGCCAGCAGCTTGGACGGGGGGGGCACAGATACGCAGTATTTT; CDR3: CASSLDGGGTDTQYF
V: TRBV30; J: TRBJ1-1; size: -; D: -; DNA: TGTGCCTGGAGTGTGAAACAGGTAGTCGCTGAAGCTTTCTTT; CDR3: CAWSVKQVVAEAFF
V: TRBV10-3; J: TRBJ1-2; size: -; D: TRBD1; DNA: TGTGCCATCAGTACCGGGACAGGGGAAGACTATGGCTACACCTTC; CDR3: CAISTGTGEDYGYTF
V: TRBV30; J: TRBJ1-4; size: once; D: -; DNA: TGTGCCTGGAGTGCCAGGATGGGGCAAACTAATGAAAAACTGTTTTTT; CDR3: CAWSARMGQTNEKLFF
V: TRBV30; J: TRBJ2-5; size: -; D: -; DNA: TGTGCCTGGAGTCTACATGGGGCGGGAATTTTTGAGACCCAGTACTTC; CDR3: CAWSLHGAGIFETQYF
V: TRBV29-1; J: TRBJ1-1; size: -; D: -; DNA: TGCAGCGTTGTCCCAGGGCGGTTCCAGCTAATGAACACTGAAGCTTTCTTT; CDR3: CSVVPGRFQLMNTEAFF
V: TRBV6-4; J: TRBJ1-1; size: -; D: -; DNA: TGTGCCAGCAGTGGTGGGCAGAACACTGAAGCTTTCTTT; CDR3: CASSGGQNTEAFF
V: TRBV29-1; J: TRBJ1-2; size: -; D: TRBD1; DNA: TGCAGCGTTGATTCCACAGGGGTGGGCTACACCTTC; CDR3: CSVDSTGVGYTF
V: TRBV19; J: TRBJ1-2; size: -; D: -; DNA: TGTGCCAGTAGTCCGCGGGACGTGCGATATGGCTACACCTTC; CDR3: CASSPRDVRYGYTF
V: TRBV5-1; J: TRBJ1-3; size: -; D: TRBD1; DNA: TGCGCCAGCAGCCCCACAGGGGTCTCTGGAAACACCATATATTTT; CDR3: CASSPTGVSGNTIYF
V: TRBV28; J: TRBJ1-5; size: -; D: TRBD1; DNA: TGTGCCAGCAGTTTATCGGGACAGGGTTGGCAGCCCCAGCATTTT; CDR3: CASSLSGQGWQPQHF
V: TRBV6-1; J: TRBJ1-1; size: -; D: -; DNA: TGTGCCAGCAGTGATGTGTGGGCGGGAACTGAAGCTTTCTTT; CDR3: CASSDVWAGTEAFF
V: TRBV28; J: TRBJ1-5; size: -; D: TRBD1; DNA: TGTGCCAGCAGTTCGGCCGGGACAGGGAGGCAGCCCCAGCATTTT; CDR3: CASSSAGTGRQPQHF
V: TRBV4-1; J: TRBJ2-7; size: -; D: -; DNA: TGCGCCAGCAGCCAAGATCTTCTTACCCCCCACCGGCAGGCTGTCTACGAGCAGTACTTC; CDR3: CASSQDLLTPHRQAVYEQYF
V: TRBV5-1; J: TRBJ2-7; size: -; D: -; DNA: TGCGCCAGCAGCTTGTACAGGCTCTCCTACGAGCAGTACTTC; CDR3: CASSLYRLSYEQYF
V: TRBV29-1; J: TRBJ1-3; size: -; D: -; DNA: TGCAGCGTTGAATCAGGGCCTGGAAACACCATATATTTT; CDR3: CSVESGPGNTIYF
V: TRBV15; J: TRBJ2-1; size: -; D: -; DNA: TGTGCCACCAGCAAAAGGCTAGCTGGCGATGAGCAGTTCTTC; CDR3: CATSKRLAGDEQFF
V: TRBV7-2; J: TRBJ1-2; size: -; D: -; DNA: TGTGCCAGCAGCCAACGTGACACCCATCCGGGGGGCTACACCTTC; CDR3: CASSQRDTHPGGYTF